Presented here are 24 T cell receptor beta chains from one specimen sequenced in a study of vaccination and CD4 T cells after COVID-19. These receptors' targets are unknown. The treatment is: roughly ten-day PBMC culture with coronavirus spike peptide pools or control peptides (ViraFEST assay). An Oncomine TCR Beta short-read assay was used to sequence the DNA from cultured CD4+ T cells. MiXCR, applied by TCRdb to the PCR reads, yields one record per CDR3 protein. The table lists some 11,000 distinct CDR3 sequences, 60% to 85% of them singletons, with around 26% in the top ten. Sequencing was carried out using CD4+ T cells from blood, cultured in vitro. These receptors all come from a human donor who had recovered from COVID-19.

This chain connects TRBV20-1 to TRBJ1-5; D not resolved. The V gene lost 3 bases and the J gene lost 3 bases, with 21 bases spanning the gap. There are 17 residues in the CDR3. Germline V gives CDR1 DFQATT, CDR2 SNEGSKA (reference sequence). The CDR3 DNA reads TGCAGTGCTAGGGGCGAGCCCTCCCCAGGTTACAATCAGCCCCAGCATTTT. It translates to CSARGEPSPGYNQPQHF.

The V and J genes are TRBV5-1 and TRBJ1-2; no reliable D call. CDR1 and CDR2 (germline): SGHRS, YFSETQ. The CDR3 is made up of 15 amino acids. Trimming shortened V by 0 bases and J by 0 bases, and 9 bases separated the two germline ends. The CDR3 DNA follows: TGCGCCAGCAGCTTGGGGGCAGGTACTAACTATGGCTACACCTTC. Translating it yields CASSLGAGTNYGYTF.

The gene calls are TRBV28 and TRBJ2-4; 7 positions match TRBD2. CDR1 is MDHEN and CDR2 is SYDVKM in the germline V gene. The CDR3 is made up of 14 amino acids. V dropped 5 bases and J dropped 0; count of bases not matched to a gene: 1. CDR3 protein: CASSGEGAKNIQYF. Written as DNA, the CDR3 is TGTGCCAGCAGTGGGGAGGGAGCCAAAAACATTCAGTACTTC.

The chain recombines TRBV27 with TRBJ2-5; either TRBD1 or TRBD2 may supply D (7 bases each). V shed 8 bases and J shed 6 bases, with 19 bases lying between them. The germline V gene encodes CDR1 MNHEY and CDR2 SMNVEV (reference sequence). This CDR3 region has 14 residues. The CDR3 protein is CASRPGGVMKTQYF. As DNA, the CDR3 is TGTGCCAGCCGCCCAGGGGGGGTAATGAAGACCCAGTACTTC.

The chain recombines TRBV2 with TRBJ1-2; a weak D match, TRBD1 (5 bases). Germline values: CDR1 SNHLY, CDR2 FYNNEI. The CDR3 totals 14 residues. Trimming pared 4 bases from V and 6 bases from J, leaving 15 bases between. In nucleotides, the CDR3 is TGTGCCAGCAGTGCCCCCCGACCCAGGGATGGCTACACCTTC. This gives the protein CASSAPRPRDGYTF.

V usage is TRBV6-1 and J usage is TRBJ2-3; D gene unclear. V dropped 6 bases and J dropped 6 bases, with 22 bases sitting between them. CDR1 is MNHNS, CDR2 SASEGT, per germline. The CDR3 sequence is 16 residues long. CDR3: CASRGKVYSSSDTQYF. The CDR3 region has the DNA TGTGCCAGCAGAGGAAAGGTTTACAGTAGTTCGGATACGCAGTATTTT.

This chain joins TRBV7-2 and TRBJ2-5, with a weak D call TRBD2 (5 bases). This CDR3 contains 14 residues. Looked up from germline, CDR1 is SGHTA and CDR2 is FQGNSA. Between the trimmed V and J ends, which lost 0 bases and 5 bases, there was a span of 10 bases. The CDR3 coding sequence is TGTGCCAGCAGCTTAGCGGGAGTAGTGGAGACCCAGTACTTC. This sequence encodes CASSLAGVVETQYF. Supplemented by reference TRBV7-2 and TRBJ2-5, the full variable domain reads GAGVSQSPSNKVTEKGKDVELRCDPISGHTALYWYRQSLGQGLEFLIYFQGNSAPDKSGLPSDRFSAERTGGSVSTLTIQRTQQEDSAVYLCASSLAGVVETQYFGPGTRLLVL.

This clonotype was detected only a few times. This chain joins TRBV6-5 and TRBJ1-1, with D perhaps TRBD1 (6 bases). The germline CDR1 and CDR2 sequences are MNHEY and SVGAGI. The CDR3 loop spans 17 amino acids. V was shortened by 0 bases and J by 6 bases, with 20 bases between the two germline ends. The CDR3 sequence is CASSYSWGANERAEAFF. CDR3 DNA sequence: TGTGCCAGCAGTTACTCGTGGGGGGCCAACGAACGGGCTGAAGCTTTCTTT.

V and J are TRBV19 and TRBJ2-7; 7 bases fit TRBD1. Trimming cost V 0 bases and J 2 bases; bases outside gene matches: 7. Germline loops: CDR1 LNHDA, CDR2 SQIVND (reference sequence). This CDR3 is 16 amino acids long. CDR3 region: CASSIDRDRLTYEQYF. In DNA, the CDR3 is TGTGCCAGTAGTATAGACCGGGACAGACTTACCTACGAGCAGTACTTC.

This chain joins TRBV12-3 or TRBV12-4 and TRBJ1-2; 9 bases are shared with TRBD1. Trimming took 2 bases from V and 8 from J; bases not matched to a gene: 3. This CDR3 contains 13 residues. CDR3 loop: CASSLRTGEGYTF. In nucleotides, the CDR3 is TGTGCCAGCAGTTTAAGGACAGGGGAGGGCTACACCTTC.

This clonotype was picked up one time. The CDR3 DNA reads as TGTGCCAGCAGCCTAACCGGGACAGCGACAAACTATGGCTACACCTTC. It specifies CASSLTGTATNYGYTF. The chain joins TRBV7-2 to TRBJ1-2; 7 bases map to TRBD1. J lost 2 bases, V lost 5 bases, and 11 bases had no gene match. The CDR3 consists of 16 residues. Germline loops: CDR1 SGHTA, CDR2 FQGNSA.

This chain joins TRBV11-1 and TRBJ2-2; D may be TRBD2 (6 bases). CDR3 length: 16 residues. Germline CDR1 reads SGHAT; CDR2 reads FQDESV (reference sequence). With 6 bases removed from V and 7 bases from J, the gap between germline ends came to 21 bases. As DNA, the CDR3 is TGTGCCAGCAGACAAGGACAACCAGGGCGGGGCGGGGAGCTGTTTTTT. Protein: CASRQGQPGRGGELFF.

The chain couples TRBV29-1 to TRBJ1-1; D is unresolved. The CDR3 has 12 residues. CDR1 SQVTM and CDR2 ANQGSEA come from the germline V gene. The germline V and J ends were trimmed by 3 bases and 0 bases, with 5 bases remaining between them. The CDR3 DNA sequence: TGCAGCGTTGACCCGGTGAACACTGAAGCTTTCTTT. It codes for CSVDPVNTEAFF. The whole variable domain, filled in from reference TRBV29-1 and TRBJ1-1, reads SAVISQKPSRDICQRGTSLTIQCQVDSQVTMMFWYRQQPGQSLTLIATANQGSEATYESGFVIDKFPISRPNLTFSTLTVSNMSPEDSSIYLCSVDPVNTEAFFGQGTRLTVV.

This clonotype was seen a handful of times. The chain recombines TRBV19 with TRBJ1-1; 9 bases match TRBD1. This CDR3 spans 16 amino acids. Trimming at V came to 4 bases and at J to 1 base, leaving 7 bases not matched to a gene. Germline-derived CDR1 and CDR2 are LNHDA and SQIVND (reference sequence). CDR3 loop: CASSTGTGTSNTEAFF. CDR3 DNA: TGTGCCAGTAGTACAGGGACAGGGACTTCGAACACTGAAGCTTTCTTT.

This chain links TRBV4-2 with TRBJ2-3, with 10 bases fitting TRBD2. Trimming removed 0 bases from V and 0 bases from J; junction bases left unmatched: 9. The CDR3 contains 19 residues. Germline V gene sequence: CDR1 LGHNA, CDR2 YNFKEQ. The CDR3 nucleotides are TGTGCCAGCAGCCAAGATTGGGGAGCGGGGGGGGTTAGCACAGATACGCAGTATTTT. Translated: CASSQDWGAGGVSTDTQYF.

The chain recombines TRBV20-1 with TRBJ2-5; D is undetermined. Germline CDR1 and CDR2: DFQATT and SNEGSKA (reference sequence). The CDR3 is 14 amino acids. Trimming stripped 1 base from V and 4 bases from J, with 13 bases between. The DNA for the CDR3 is TGCAGTGCTAGAGTCCTTGGCAGTGGAGAGACCCAGTACTTC. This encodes CSARVLGSGETQYF.

This CDR3 is CASSYFDSNYGYTF. The CDR3 coding sequence is TGTGCCAGCAGTTACTTCGACAGCAACTATGGCTACACCTTC. J is TRBJ1-2 and V is TRBV6-2 or TRBV6-3; D perhaps matches TRBD1 (5 bases). CDR3 size: 14 residues. Germline CDR1 and CDR2: MNHEY and SVGEGT. V dropped 1 base and J dropped 2 bases, with 8 bases sitting between them.

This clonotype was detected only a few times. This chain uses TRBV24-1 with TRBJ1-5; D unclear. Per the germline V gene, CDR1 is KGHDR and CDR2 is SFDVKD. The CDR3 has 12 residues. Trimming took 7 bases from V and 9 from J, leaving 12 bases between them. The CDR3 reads CATSRGTRPQHF. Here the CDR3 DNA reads TGTGCCACCAGCCGGGGAACGCGGCCCCAGCATTTT.

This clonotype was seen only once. The CDR3 loop is CASSLGSTDQPQHF. The CDR3 DNA reads TGTGCCAGCAGCTTAGGATCGACTGATCAGCCCCAGCATTTT. V gene TRBV7-9 combines with J gene TRBJ1-5; D is ambiguous. V dropped 1 base and J dropped 5 bases, with 9 bases sitting between them. The CDR3 length is 14 residues. Germline loops: CDR1 SEHNR, CDR2 FQNEAQ (reference sequence).

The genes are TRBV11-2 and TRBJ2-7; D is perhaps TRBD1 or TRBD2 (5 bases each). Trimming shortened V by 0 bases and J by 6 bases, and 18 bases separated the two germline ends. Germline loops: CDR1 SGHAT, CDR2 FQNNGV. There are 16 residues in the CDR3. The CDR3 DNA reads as TGTGCCAGCAGCTTAGATTTGGCAGGGAGTTTTCCCGAGCAGTACTTC. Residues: CASSLDLAGSFPEQYF.

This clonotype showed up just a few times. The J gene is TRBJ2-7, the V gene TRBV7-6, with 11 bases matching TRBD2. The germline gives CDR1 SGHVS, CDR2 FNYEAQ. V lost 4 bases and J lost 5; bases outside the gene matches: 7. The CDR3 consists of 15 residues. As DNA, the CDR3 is TGTGCCAGCAGCTCCCTAGCGGGAGGCGGGGACGAGCAGTACTTC. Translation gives CASSSLAGGGDEQYF.

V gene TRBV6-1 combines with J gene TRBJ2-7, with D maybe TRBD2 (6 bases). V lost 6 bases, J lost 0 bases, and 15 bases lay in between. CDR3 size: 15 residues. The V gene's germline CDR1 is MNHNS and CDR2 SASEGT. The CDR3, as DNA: TGTGCCAGCAGACCCCCGGGAGCCACCTCCTACGAGCAGTACTTC. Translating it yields CASRPPGATSYEQYF.

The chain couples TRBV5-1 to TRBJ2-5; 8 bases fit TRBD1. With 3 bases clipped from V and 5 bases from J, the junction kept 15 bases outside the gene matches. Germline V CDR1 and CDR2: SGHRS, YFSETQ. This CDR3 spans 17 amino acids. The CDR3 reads CASSSHPDRVISETQYF. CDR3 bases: TGCGCCAGCAGCTCGCACCCGGACAGGGTTATTTCGGAGACCCAGTACTTC.

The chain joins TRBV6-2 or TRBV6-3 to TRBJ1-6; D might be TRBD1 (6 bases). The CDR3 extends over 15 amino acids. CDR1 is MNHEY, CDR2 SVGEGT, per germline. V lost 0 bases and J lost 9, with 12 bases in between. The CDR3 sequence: CASSYSTGDSSPLHF. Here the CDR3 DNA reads TGTGCCAGCAGTTACTCGACAGGTGATAGTTCACCCCTCCACTTT.